The rows below give T cell receptor beta chains drawn from one sample of a study of T-cell memory formation after mild COVID-19. TCRdb re-analysed the 5' RACE reads in MiXCR, keeping a single row per CDR3 protein. The sample records fewer than 600,000 distinct CDR3 sequences, about 20% being singletons. Sequencing was carried out using PBMCs or a T cell subset sorted from them (not recorded which). The source is an adult woman who had mild COVID-19 (a few samples of this study predate the infection). Cell type and time point are not known. Both conserved end residues are part of each CDR3. Fields, in order: V gene, D gene, clone size, J gene, CDR3 protein, CDR3 DNA. D genes are given only for firm matches. Clone size is given for some rows only: seen once, a few or many times, or a class if the clone is expanded.

TRBV7-9	NA	few	TRBJ1-1	CASSLGLVGAGNTEAFF	TGTGCCAGCAGCTTAGGGTTGGTAGGGGCCGGGAACACTGAAGCTTTCTTT
TRBV5-1	NA	many	TRBJ2-5	CASSEYQETQYF	TGCGCCAGCAGCGAGTACCAAGAGACCCAGTACTTC
TRBV20-1	NA	NA	TRBJ1-1	CSATKGSNTEAFF	TGCAGTGCCACAAAGGGGAGTAACACTGAAGCTTTCTTT
TRBV15	NA	few	TRBJ2-1	CATSRELLYNEQFF	TGTGCCACCAGCAGAGAGCTTCTCTACAATGAGCAGTTCTTC
TRBV6-5	NA	once	TRBJ1-2	CARSYGTTYGYTF	TGTGCCAGAAGTTACGGGACAACCTATGGCTACACCTTC
TRBV20-1	NA	once	TRBJ1-1	CSAEGPIRGHEAFF	TGCAGTGCGGAGGGACCGATACGAGGACATGAAGCTTTCTTT
TRBV18	NA	many	TRBJ2-7	CASSPAGGSYEQYF	TGTGCCAGCTCACCGGCAGGGGGGTCCTACGAGCAGTACTTC
TRBV12-3/TRBV12-4	NA	few	TRBJ2-2	CASSRQGITGELFF	TGTGCCAGCAGCCGCCAGGGGATCACCGGGGAGCTGTTTTTT
TRBV7-9	NA	few	TRBJ2-5	CASSSIDRDAGQETQYF	TGTGCCAGCAGCTCGATCGACCGGGACGCCGGTCAAGAGACCCAGTACTTC
TRBV20-1	NA	NA	TRBJ2-5	CSARDWGRNQETQYF	TGCAGTGCTAGAGATTGGGGACGGAACCAAGAGACCCAGTACTTC
TRBV9	TRBD1	NA	TRBJ2-7	CASSPTTGGPSYEQYF	TGTGCCAGCAGCCCTACTACAGGGGGCCCTTCCTACGAGCAGTACTTC
TRBV5-1	TRBD2	NA	TRBJ2-2	CASTGGTTNPGELFF	TGCGCCAGCACCGGGGGGACTACGAATCCCGGGGAGCTGTTTTTT
TRBV9	TRBD1	NA	TRBJ2-5	CASSVGDRGETQYF	TGTGCCAGCAGCGTAGGGGACAGGGGAGAGACCCAGTACTTC
TRBV24-1	TRBD1	few	TRBJ2-1	CATSDLPPGQGKDNEQFF	TGTGCCACCAGTGATTTGCCCCCGGGACAGGGAAAGGACAATGAGCAGTTCTTC
TRBV7-3	NA	NA	TRBJ2-1	CASSKGGGEQFF	TGTGCCAGCAGTAAGGGGGGAGGTGAGCAGTTCTTC
TRBV7-9	TRBD1	NA	TRBJ1-5	CASSSVQGGNNNQPQHF	TGTGCCAGCAGCTCCGTACAGGGGGGGAACAACAATCAGCCCCAGCATTTT
TRBV18	NA	NA	TRBJ1-5	CASSPPAQGIRFAQPQHF	TGTGCCAGCTCACCACCGGCGCAGGGGATAAGGTTTGCTCAGCCCCAGCATTTT
TRBV24-1	TRBD2	NA	TRBJ2-4	CATSENSGRPLAKNIQYF	TGTGCCACCAGTGAGAATAGCGGGAGGCCACTAGCCAAAAACATTCAGTACTTC
TRBV18	NA	NA	TRBJ2-4	CASSLNRKNIQYF	TGTGCCAGCTCTTTGAACAGGAAAAACATTCAGTACTTC
TRBV18	TRBD1	NA	TRBJ1-5	CASSQGQGVFQPQHF	TGTGCCAGCTCACAAGGACAGGGGGTTTTTCAGCCCCAGCATTTT
TRBV20-1	NA	many	TRBJ2-2	CSARGGTDTGELFF	TGCAGTGCTCGAGGAGGTACGGACACCGGGGAGCTGTTTTTT
TRBV12-3/TRBV12-4	NA	few	TRBJ1-1	CASRALGRNTEAFF	TGTGCCAGCAGGGCTCTGGGGAGAAACACTGAAGCTTTCTTT
TRBV20-1	TRBD2	many	TRBJ2-3	CSARLAGGRTDTQYF	TGCAGTGCTAGACTAGCGGGGGGCCGGACAGATACGCAGTATTTT
TRBV24-1	TRBD1	few	TRBJ2-2	CATSDQSRTGNTGELFF	TGTGCCACCAGTGACCAAAGCCGGACAGGCAACACCGGGGAGCTGTTTTTT
TRBV6-6	TRBD2	few	TRBJ2-7	CATAMGLAGGPHLYEQYF	TGTGCCACTGCGATGGGACTAGCGGGAGGGCCTCACCTCTACGAGCAGTACTTC
TRBV5-1	TRBD1	NA	TRBJ1-2	CASSLSTGGDGYTF	TGCGCCAGCAGCTTGTCTACAGGGGGGGATGGCTACACCTTC